The TCR beta chain under discussion was sequenced for a study of T cell repertoires in cytomegalovirus infection. Looking at the study overall: Recently described HLA-C-restricted plus well-studied HLA-B-restricted CMV epitopes were used.

About this clonotype: Its target is not known.

Study outcomes and limitations: The response measured ex vivo was dominated by TCR beta clonotypes (HLA-C-restricted and CMV-specific). Carriers of CMV and the relevant HLA type were discriminated by public TCR beta frequency.

MiXCR, applied by TCRdb to the reads, yields one record per CDR3 protein. The profile shows about 900,000 distinct CDR3 sequences, less than 35% of them singletons. The length of the CDR3 is 16 residues. Deletions cut 3 bases from V and 4 bases from J, with 16 bases between. The TCR originated in a human donor in good health (CMV status not recorded). Some clones in this sample may be carry-over from other donors' samples. The starting material was cultured CD8+ T cells from PBMCs, obtained from culture after CMV antigen stimulation. The genes are TRBV12-3 or TRBV12-4 and TRBJ2-1; D call uncertain. CDR3 region: CASSFDPGVTYNEQFF. In DNA form, the CDR3 reads TGTGCCAGCAGTTTTGATCCGGGTGTAACGTACAATGAGCAGTTCTTC.